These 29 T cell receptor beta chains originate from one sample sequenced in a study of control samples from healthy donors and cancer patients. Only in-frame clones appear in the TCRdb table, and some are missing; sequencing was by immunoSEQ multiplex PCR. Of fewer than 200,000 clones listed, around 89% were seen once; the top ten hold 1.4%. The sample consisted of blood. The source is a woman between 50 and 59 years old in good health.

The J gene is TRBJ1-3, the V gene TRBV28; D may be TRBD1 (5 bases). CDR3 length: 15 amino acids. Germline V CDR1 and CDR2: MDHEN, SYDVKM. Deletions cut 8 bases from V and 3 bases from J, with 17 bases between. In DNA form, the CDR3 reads TGTGCCAGCGCAACCGGGGGGTTTGATGGAAACACCATATATTTT. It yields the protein CASATGGFDGNTIYF.

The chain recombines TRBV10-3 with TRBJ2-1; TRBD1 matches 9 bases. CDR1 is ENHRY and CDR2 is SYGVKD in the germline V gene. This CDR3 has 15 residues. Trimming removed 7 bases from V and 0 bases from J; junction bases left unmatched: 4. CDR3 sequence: CAIIGTGSSYNEQFF. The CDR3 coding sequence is TGTGCCATCATTGGGACAGGGAGCTCCTACAATGAGCAGTTCTTC.

DNA of the CDR3: TGTGCCATCAGTGAATGGCAGGCGGGTCAGCCCCAGCATTTT. Translated: CAISEWQAGQPQHF. The chain is built from TRBV10-3 and TRBJ1-5; D ambiguous. Between the trimmed V and J ends, which lost 3 bases and 6 bases, there was a span of 12 bases. The germline V gene has CDR1 ENHRY and CDR2 SYGVKD. CDR3 length: 14 amino acids.

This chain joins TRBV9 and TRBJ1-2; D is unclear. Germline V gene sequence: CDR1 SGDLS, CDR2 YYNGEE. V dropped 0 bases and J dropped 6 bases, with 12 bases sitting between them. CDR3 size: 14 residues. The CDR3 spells CASSVGRAGNGYTF. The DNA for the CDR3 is TGTGCCAGCAGCGTAGGGCGGGCAGGAAATGGCTACACCTTC.

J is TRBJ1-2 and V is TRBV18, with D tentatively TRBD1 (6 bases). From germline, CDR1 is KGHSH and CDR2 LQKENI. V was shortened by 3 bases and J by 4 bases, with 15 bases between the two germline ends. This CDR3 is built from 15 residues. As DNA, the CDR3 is TGTGCCAGCTCACCCCCCGAGGAAGGGGGCTATGGCTACACCTTC. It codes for CASSPPEEGGYGYTF.

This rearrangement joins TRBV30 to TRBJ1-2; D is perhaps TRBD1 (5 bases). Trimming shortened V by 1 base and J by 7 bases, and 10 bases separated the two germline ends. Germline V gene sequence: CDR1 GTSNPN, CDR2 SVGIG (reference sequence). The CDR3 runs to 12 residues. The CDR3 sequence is CAWSGGISGYTF. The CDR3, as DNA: TGTGCCTGGAGTGGGGGGATTTCTGGCTACACCTTC.

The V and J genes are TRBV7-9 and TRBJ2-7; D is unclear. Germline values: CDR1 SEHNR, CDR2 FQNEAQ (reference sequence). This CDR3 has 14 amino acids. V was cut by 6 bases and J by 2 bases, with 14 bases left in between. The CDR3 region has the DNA TGTGCCAGCAGTCTTTCGACCCATACCTACGAGCAGTACTTC. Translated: CASSLSTHTYEQYF.

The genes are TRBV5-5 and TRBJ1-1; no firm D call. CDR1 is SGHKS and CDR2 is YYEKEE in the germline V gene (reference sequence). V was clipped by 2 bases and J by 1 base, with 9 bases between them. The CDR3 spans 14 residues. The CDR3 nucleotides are TGTGCCAGCAGCTTCAAGCCGGGGAACACTGAAGCTTTCTTT. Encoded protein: CASSFKPGNTEAFF.

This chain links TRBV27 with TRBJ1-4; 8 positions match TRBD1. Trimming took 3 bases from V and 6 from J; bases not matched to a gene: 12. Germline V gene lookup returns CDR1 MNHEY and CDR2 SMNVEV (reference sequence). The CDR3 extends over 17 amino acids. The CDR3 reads CASSFASGGQGYEKLFF. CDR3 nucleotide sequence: TGTGCCAGCAGTTTTGCTTCCGGAGGACAGGGCTATGAAAAACTGTTTTTT. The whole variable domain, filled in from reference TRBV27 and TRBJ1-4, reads EAQVTQNPRYLITVTGKKLTVTCSQNMNHEYMSWYRQDPGLGLRQIYYSMNVEVTDKGDVPEGYKVSRKEKRNFPLILESPSPNQTSLYFCASSFASGGQGYEKLFFGSGTQLSVL.

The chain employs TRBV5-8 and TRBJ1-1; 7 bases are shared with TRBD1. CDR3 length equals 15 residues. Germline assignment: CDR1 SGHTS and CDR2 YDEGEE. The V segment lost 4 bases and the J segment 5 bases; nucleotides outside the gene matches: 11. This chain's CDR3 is CASSRRDRAGTEAFF. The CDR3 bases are TGTGCCAGCAGCCGTCGGGACAGAGCGGGAACTGAAGCTTTCTTT.

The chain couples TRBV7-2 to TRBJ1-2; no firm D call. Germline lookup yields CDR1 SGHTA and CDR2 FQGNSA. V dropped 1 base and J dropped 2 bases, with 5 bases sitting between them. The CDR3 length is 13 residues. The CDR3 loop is CASSLDKNYGYTF. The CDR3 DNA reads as TGTGCCAGCAGCTTAGACAAAAACTATGGCTACACCTTC.

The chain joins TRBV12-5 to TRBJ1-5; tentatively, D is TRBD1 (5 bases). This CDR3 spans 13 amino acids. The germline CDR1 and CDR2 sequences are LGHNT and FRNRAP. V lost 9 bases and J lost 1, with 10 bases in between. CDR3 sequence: CASSRDSNQPQHF. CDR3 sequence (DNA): TGTGCTAGCTCCCGGGACAGCAATCAGCCCCAGCATTTT.

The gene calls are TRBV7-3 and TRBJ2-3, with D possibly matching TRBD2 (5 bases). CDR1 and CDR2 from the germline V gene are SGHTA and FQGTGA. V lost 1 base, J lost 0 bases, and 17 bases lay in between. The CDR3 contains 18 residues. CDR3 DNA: TGTGCCAGCAGCTTAAGGGAGAATGCGGGTCGGAGCACAGATACGCAGTATTTT. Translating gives CASSLRENAGRSTDTQYF.

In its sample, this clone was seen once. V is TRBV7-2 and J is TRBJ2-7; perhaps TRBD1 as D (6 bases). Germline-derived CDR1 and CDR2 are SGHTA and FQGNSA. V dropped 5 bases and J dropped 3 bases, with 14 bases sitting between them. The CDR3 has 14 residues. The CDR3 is CASSQRQGLYEQYF. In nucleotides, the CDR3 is TGTGCCAGCAGCCAAAGGCAGGGGCTCTACGAGCAGTACTTC.

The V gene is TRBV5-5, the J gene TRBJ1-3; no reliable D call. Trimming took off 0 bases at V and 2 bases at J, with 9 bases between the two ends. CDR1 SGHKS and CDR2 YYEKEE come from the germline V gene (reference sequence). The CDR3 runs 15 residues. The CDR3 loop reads CASSLVGNAGNTIYF. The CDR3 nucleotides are TGTGCCAGCAGCTTGGTCGGGAATGCTGGAAACACCATATATTTT.

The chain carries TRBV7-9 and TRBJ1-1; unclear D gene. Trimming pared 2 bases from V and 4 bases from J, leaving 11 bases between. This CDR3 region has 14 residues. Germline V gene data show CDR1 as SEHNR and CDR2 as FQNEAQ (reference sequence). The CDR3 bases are TGTGCCAGCAGCTTATCCGGGGTTTCCACTGAAGCTTTCTTT. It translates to CASSLSGVSTEAFF.

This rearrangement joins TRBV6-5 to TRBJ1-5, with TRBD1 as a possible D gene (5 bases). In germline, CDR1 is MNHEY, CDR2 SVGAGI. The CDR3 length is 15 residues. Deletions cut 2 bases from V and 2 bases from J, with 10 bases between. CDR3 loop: CASSYTGGGNQPQHF. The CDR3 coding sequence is TGTGCCAGCAGTTACACGGGGGGAGGCAATCAGCCCCAGCATTTT.

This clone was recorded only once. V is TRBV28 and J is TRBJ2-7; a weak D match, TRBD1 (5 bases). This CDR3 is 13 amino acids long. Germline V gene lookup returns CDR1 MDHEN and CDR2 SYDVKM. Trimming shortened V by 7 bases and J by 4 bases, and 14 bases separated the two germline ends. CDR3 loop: CASKSPKGYEQYF. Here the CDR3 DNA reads TGTGCCAGCAAAAGCCCTAAGGGGTACGAGCAGTACTTC.

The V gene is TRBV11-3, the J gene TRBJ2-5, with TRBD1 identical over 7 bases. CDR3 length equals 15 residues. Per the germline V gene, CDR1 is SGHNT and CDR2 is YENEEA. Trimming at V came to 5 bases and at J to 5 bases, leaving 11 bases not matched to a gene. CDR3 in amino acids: CASSTRTTGYETQYF. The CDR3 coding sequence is TGTGCCAGCAGCACCCGAACGACAGGGTATGAGACCCAGTACTTC.

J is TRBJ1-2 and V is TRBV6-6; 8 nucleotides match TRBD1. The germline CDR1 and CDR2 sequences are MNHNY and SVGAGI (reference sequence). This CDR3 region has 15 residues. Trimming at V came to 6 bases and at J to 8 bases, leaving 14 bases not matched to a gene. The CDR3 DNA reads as TGTGCCAGCAGCCCTTTAGGAGGACAGGGTTTGGGCTACACCTTC. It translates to CASSPLGGQGLGYTF.

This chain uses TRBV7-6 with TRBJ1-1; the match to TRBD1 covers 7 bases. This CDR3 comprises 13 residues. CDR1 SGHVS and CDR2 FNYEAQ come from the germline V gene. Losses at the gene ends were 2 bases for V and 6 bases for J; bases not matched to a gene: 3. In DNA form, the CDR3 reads TGTGCCAGCAGCTTACCTGGGACAGCTGAAGCTTTCTTT. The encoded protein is CASSLPGTAEAFF.

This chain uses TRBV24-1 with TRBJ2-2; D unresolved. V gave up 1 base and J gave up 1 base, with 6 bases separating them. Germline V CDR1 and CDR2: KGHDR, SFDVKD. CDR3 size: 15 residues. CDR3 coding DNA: TGTGCCACCAGTGATTTTGCCAGGAACACCGGGGAGCTGTTTTTT. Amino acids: CATSDFARNTGELFF.

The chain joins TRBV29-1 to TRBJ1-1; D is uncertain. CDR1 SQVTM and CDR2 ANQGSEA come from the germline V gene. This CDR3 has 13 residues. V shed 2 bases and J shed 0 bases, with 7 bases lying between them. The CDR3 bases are TGCAGCGTTGAAACAGTTATGAACACTGAAGCTTTCTTT. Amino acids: CSVETVMNTEAFF. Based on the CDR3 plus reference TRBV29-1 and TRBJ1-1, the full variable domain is SAVISQKPSRDICQRGTSLTIQCQVDSQVTMMFWYRQQPGQSLTLIATANQGSEATYESGFVIDKFPISRPNLTFSTLTVSNMSPEDSSIYLCSVETVMNTEAFFGQGTRLTVV.

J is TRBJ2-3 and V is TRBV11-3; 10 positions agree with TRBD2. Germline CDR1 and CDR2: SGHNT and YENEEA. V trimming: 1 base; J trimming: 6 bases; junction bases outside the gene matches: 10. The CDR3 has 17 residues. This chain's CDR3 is CASSLGVLAGASDTQYF. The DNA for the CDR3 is TGTGCCAGCAGCTTAGGGGTCCTAGCGGGAGCATCGGATACGCAGTATTTT.

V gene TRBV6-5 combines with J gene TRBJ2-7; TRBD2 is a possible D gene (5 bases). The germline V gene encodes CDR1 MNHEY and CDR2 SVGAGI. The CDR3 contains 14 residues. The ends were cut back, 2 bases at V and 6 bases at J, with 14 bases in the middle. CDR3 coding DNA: TGTGCCAGCAGTTACCGGAGGCTCGACTCCGAGCAGTACTTC. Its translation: CASSYRRLDSEQYF.

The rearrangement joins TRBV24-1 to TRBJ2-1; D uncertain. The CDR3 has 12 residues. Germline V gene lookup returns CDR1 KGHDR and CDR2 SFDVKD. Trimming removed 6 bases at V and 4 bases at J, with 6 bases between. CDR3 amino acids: CATSQYYNEQFF. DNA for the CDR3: TGTGCCACCAGTCAATATTACAATGAGCAGTTCTTC.

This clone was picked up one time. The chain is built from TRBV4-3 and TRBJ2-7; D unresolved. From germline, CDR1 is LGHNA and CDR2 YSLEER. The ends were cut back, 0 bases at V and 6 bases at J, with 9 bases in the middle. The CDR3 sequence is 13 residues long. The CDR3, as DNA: TGCGCCAGCAGCCAAGACTTATTGGGCGAGCAGTACTTC. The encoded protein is CASSQDLLGEQYF.

CDR3 bases: TGCAGTGCTAGTTGGCCTCTAGGGGACTACGAGCAGTACTTC. This sequence encodes CSASWPLGDYEQYF. V gene TRBV20-1 combines with J gene TRBJ2-7; the D gene is possibly TRBD1 (5 bases). CDR3 length: 14 amino acids. The V end was cut by 3 bases, the J end by 3 bases, with 15 bases between. Germline V lookup: CDR1 DFQATT, CDR2 SNEGSKA (reference sequence).

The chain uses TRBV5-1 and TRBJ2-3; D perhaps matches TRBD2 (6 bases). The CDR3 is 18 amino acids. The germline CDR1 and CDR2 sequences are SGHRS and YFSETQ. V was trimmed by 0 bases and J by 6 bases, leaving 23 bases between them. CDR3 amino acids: CASSLARHGTGVRDTQYF. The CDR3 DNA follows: TGCGCCAGCAGCTTGGCCAGACACGGGACTGGGGTGCGGGATACGCAGTATTTT.